The clone carrying this T cell receptor (beta chain) was seen ten or more times. Its antigen is as yet unknown. The TCRbeta library incorporated unique molecular identifiers. TCRdb re-analysed the PCR reads in MiXCR, keeping a single row per CDR3 protein. The sample comprises about 300,000 distinct CDR3 sequences, around a tenth of which are singletons, and 7.5% rests with the top ten. The data belong to a study of T-cell reconstitution after alpha-beta-depleted transplantation in children. Study-level findings and limits: Where alpha-beta T cells came from about two months after transplant was reportedly several hundred expanded graft clones. Among T cells one year after transplant, newly produced cells accounted for most counts and diversity.

The material was PBMCs, obtained before TCRalphabeta/CD19-depleted stem cell transplant. The source is a boy under two years old with acute myeloid leukemia, due to receive a stem cell transplant.

CDR3 sequence: CASRDALYGYTF. The CDR3, as DNA: TGTGCCAGCCGGGATGCTCTCTATGGCTACACCTTC. The chain couples TRBV25-1 to TRBJ1-2; D is ambiguous. CDR1 is MGHDK and CDR2 is SYGVNS in the germline V gene. Trimming pared 8 bases from V and 4 bases from J, leaving 11 bases between. The CDR3 totals 12 residues.